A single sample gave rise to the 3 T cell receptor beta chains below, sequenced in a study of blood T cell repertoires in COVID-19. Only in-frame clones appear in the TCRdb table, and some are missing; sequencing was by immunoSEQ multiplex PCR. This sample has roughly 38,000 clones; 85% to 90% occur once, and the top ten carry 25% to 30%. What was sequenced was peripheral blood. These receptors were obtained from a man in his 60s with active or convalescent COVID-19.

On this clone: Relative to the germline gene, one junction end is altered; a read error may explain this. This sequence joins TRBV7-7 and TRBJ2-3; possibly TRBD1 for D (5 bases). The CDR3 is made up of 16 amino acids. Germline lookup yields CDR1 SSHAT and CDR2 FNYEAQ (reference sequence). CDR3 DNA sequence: TGTGCTAGCAGCTTACCCCGCAGGGTAGTGCAAGATACGCAGTATTTT. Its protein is CASSLPRRVVQDTQYF.

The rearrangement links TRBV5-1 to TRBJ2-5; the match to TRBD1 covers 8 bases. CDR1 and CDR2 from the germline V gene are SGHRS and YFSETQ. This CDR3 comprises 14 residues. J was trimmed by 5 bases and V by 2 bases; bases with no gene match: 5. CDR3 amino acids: CASSFPGGLETQYF. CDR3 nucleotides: TGCGCCAGCAGCTTCCCAGGGGGCCTGGAGACCCAGTACTTC.

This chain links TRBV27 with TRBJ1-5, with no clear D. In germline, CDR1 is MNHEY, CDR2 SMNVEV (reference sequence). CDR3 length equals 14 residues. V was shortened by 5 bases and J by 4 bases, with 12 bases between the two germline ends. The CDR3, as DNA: TGTGCCAGCAGTCGTGGGCTCGGAAATCAGCCCCAGCATTTT. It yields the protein CASSRGLGNQPQHF.